Listed here are 13 T cell receptor beta chains from one sample, sequenced in a study of CD8 T cells in ankylosing spondylitis. Their antigens remain unidentified. One entry per CDR3 protein, called by TCRdb with MiXCR from the 5' RACE reads. The sample holds 450,000 to 550,000 distinct CDR3 sequences, about 5.4% seen once. The study's findings and limits: A motif of several highly homologous TCR beta variants was seen as apparently characteristic of ankylosing spondylitis blood.

The sequencing input was blood, either unsorted or a sorted T cell fraction (not recorded which). These receptors all stem from a male donor with ankylosing spondylitis.

In this sample, this clonotype turned up many times. The chain is built from TRBV5-1 and TRBJ2-1; 10 bases line up with TRBD2. Germline V gene data show CDR1 as SGHRS and CDR2 as YFSETQ. Trimming removed 4 bases from V and 6 bases from J; junction bases left unmatched: 7. CDR3 length equals 15 residues. CDR3 sequence reads: CASSARTSGGNEQFF. The CDR3 region has the DNA TGCGCCAGCAGCGCACGGACTAGCGGCGGCAATGAGCAGTTCTTC.

This clonotype was recorded many times. V and J are TRBV4-3 and TRBJ1-1, with D perhaps matching TRBD1 (6 bases). Germline V gives CDR1 LGHNA, CDR2 YSLEER. This CDR3 comprises 15 residues. Trimming took off 0 bases at V and 4 bases at J, with 12 bases between the two ends. The CDR3 DNA is TGCGCCAGCAGCCAAGATCTAGGGGGGCTCACTGAAGCTTTCTTT. This translates into CASSQDLGGLTEAFF.

This chain connects TRBV30 to TRBJ1-2; a weak D match, TRBD1 (5 bases). Between the trimmed V and J ends, which lost 2 bases and 5 bases, there was a span of 21 bases. The germline V gene encodes CDR1 GTSNPN and CDR2 SVGIG (reference sequence). The CDR3 runs 16 residues. CDR3 loop: CAWSPPGWGWSYGYTF. As DNA, the CDR3 is TGTGCCTGGAGTCCTCCCGGATGGGGCTGGTCGTATGGCTACACCTTC.

This clonotype was picked up many times. The rearrangement links TRBV7-3 to TRBJ2-7, with a weak D call TRBD1 (5 bases). The germline V and J ends were trimmed by 1 base and 6 bases, with 19 bases remaining between them. The germline gives CDR1 SGHTA, CDR2 FQGTGA. The CDR3 length is 16 residues. The DNA for the CDR3 is TGTGCCAGCAGCTTAAGGTTTGACAAGACAGTCTCCGAGCAGTACTTC. Its protein is CASSLRFDKTVSEQYF.

This clonotype was seen at least ten times. The rearrangement links TRBV24-1 to TRBJ1-5, with 9 bases fitting TRBD1. Germline CDR1 reads KGHDR; CDR2 reads SFDVKD. V lost 9 bases and J lost 2; bases outside the gene matches: 4. The CDR3 runs 14 residues. CDR3: CATSRTGGNQPQHF. In DNA form, the CDR3 reads TGTGCCACCTCCCGGACAGGGGGCAATCAGCCCCAGCATTTT.

This clonotype has ten or more counts. The V and J genes are TRBV18 and TRBJ1-5; TRBD1 aligns across 10 bases. Losses at the gene ends were 8 bases for V and 10 bases for J; bases not matched to a gene: 8. The CDR3 consists of 13 residues. The germline gives CDR1 KGHSH, CDR2 LQKENI. This CDR3 is CASAPGQGSPQHF. As DNA, the CDR3 is TGTGCCAGCGCCCCGGGACAGGGGTCACCCCAGCATTTT.

Many counts were recorded for this clonotype. The rearrangement links TRBV20-1 to TRBJ2-5; a possible D gene is TRBD1 (6 bases). Germline CDR1 DFQATT, CDR2 SNEGSKA (reference sequence). CDR3 length: 14 amino acids. This CDR3 reads CSAYRVRVEETQYF. The CDR3, as DNA: TGCAGCGCCTACAGGGTCAGGGTAGAGGAGACCCAGTACTTC.

This clonotype was seen repeatedly, ten times or more. The J gene is TRBJ1-3, the V gene TRBV10-3; D remains unclear. The germline V gene has CDR1 ENHRY and CDR2 SYGVKD. The CDR3 extends over 14 amino acids. The V and J ends lost 6 bases and 1 base respectively, with 10 bases between them. The CDR3 here is CAISTGGSGNTIYF. For the CDR3, the DNA is TGTGCCATCAGCACTGGCGGGTCTGGAAACACCATATATTTT.

J is TRBJ2-1 and V is TRBV7-2; unclear D gene. Trimming shortened V by 8 bases and J by 6 bases, and 8 bases separated the two germline ends. Germline loops: CDR1 SGHTA, CDR2 FQGNSA. The CDR3 is made up of 11 amino acids. In DNA form, the CDR3 reads TGTGCCAGCCATATTCGCAATGAGCAGTTCTTC. Translating it yields CASHIRNEQFF.

This sequence joins TRBV7-2 and TRBJ2-5, with a weak D call TRBD1 (5 bases). V lost 4 bases to trimming and J lost 0 bases, with 12 bases between them. The CDR3 runs 15 residues. Germline loops: CDR1 SGHTA, CDR2 FQGNSA. The CDR3 reads CASSSPRVYQETQYF. CDR3 coding DNA: TGTGCCAGCAGCTCTCCCAGGGTTTACCAAGAGACCCAGTACTTC. Using reference TRBV7-2 and TRBJ2-5 for the parts outside the CDR3, the full variable domain is GAGVSQSPSNKVTEKGKDVELRCDPISGHTALYWYRQSLGQGLEFLIYFQGNSAPDKSGLPSDRFSAERTGGSVSTLTIQRTQQEDSAVYLCASSSPRVYQETQYFGPGTRLLVL.

The chain uses TRBV29-1 and TRBJ2-7; D not certain. This CDR3 spans 11 amino acids. Per the germline V gene, CDR1 is SQVTM and CDR2 is ANQGSEA. Trimming removed 4 bases from V and 1 base from J, with 5 bases in between. The CDR3 DNA reads as TGCAGCGTTGCCGTGTCCTACGAGCAGTACTTC. This gives the protein CSVAVSYEQYF.

The CDR3 is CASSFTGQGMNEQFF. CDR3 bases: TGCGCCAGCAGCTTCACTGGACAGGGGATGAATGAGCAGTTCTTC. The chain couples TRBV5-1 to TRBJ2-1; 9 nucleotides align to TRBD1. V shed 2 bases, J shed 7 bases, and the junction held 7 bases outside the gene matches. The CDR3 is 15 residues long. Per the germline V gene, CDR1 is SGHRS and CDR2 is YFSETQ.

This clonotype was detected ten times or more. The chain carries TRBV5-1 and TRBJ2-1, with a tentative D call TRBD2 (7 bases). Germline V gene lookup returns CDR1 SGHRS and CDR2 YFSETQ. V was pared by 0 bases and J by 7 bases, with 17 bases between. This CDR3 is 16 amino acids long. CDR3 in amino acids: CASSLERGGEKNEQFF. DNA for the CDR3: TGCGCCAGCAGCTTGGAGAGGGGGGGCGAAAAAAATGAGCAGTTCTTC.